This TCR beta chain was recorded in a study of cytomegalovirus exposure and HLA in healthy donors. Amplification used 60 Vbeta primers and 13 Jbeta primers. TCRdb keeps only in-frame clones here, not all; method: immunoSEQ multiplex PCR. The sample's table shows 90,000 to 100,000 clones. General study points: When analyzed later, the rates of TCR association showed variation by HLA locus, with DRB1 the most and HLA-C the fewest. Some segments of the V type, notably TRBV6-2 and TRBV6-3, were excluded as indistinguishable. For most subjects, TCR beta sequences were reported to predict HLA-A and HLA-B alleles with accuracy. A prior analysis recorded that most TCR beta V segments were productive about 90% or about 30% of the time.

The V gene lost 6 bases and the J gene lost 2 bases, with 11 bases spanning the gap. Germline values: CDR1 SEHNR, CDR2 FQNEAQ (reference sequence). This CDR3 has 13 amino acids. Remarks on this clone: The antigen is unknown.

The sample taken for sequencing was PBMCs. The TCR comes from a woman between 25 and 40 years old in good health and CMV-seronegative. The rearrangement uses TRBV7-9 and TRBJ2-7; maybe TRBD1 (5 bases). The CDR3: CASRLTGPYEQYF. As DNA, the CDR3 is TGTGCCAGCAGGTTAACAGGCCCCTACGAGCAGTACTTC.